This T cell receptor beta chain was identified in a study of T-cell memory formation after mild COVID-19. Study background: The TCR clusters were mostly specific to one donor. Regarding the study as a whole: Contracting clones, day 15 to 85, had balanced CD4/CD8, and later expanders favored CD4+. Some clones that responded turned up in pre-infection memory, which suggests that cross-reactive memory joined in.

This clonotype was counted a few times. The antigen is undetermined. Constant-segment-primed 5'RACE gave TCR alpha and TCR beta cDNA libraries with sample barcodes and UMIs. TCRdb re-called the 5' RACE reads through MiXCR, storing one row per CDR3 protein. The sample consists of fewer than 350,000 distinct CDR3 sequences, approximately 16% of them appearing once. V shed 5 bases and J shed 3 bases, with 13 bases lying between them. The CDR3 is made up of 14 amino acids. Germline CDR1 reads MNHEY; CDR2 reads SVGAGI. The chain recombines TRBV6-5 with TRBJ2-5, with a weak D call TRBD2 (5 bases). The clonotype comes from a man between 18 and 29 years old who had mild COVID-19 (a few samples of this study predate the infection). Cell type and time point are not known. The specimen sequenced was PBMCs or a T cell subset sorted from them (not recorded which). In DNA form, the CDR3 reads TGTGCCAGCAGTCTAGCACCGAGGGAAGAGACCCAGTACTTC. Translated: CASSLAPREETQYF.